This entry describes one T cell receptor beta chain. At least ten counts were recorded for this clonotype. It has no known antigen specificity. Per-base qualities were not stored, and no clone one base away is much larger. These data are taken from a study of human T cells and chemical hapten exposure (dated by TCRdb to the early 2020s). For the wider study: For sensitization, 2% DPC in acetone was applied to a 2 cm by 2 cm area of upper inner arm skin. Throughout the approximately 23-week study period, patients were also given weekly therapeutic DPC doses on the scalp. Peripheral blood TCR repertoire changes were tracked in vivo in alopecia patients during primary and secondary sensitization to the hapten diphenylcyclopropenone (DPC). Libraries were pooled for sequencing, and variation in per-sample TCR yields was attributed mainly to small differences in library volumes within the pool. Most of the patients in the cohort were female, and the cohort covered alopecia areata with under or over 50% scalp involvement, alopecia totalis and alopecia universalis. Blood for TCR sequencing was provided by twenty-nine alopecia patients at one to four time points (pre-sensitization, 2, 6 and 24 weeks). Patch tests used Finn chambers with 0.01% DPC on the upper back, scored after 6 days by International Contact Dermatitis Research Group standards. Blood samples were taken from patients before sensitization (week 0) and then at 2, 6 and about 24 weeks after DPC sensitization.

This specimen's time point label, interpreted: patch test 1, 2 weeks after DPC sensitization. In light of the paper, this sample's treatment or condition label describes: therapeutic diphenylcyclopropenone sensitization with weekly scalp DPC. At every patch-test visit, the blood draw took place before the patch test was put on. Patients were considered eligible if aged 18 to 70, diagnosed with alopecia and deemed suitable for DPC therapy, and patients were excluded if pregnant. Total RNA was isolated from unfractionated whole blood collected in Tempus Blood RNA tubes. The CDR3 measures 12 amino acids from cysteine to phenylalanine. Only the CDR3 DNA is retained, 36 bases long and in frame from the first base. V sheds 7 bases and J sheds 0 bases, leaving 7 bases between their ends. Based on the germline V gene, the CDR1 and CDR2 sequences are SQVTM and ANQGSEA. Library construction relied on RACE. These reads were obtained on a NextSeq 500. During library preparation, unique molecular identifiers were attached to individual cDNA molecules so that TCRs could be counted quantitatively and reproducibly. Each blood RNA sample was used to sequence both TCR alpha and TCR beta chains. Processing in the source paper ran as follows. The median number of TCRs per sample was 95,638, ranging from about 20,000 to 750,000. V, J and CDR3 annotation of the TCR reads was performed with the Decombinator software suite. For PS versus PT1 abundance plots, all samples were subsampled to the same number of TCRs (28,000). Expanded TCRs were defined as absent before sensitization and observed at least eight times at the 2-week time point. TCRdb reworked the public reads: Q25 trimming with fastp, MiXCR clone assembly, productive beta chains retained. Rows are unified per CDR3 protein, each entry keeping the most common DNA and genes. In this record, the V and J calls reflect TCRdb's handling and not the investigators' own analysis. This sample holds 80,000 to 95,000 distinct CDR3 sequences; approximately 11% were observed only once. About 4.2% of the sample is taken by the ten largest.

General findings and caveats noted by the study authors: DPC sensitization did not change how many TCRs were above 1 in 1000 frequency, and no evidence was found of alterations in global repertoire structure. Significantly more large CDR3 similarity clusters were formed by expanded TCRs than by pre-sensitization or healthy control sets, consistent with antigen-driven responses. After repeated subsampling, changes were observed in the strength of the expansion versus patch-test correlation and in the threshold at which the correlation became significant. All patients had alopecia, a presumed autoimmune disease, so their immune response might differ from that of healthy individuals. Patch test score correlated positively with the number of PT1 expanded TCRs, reaching significance at thresholds 8, 16 and 32 but not at 4.

The receptor chain draws on TRBV29-1 and TRBJ2-4; a confident D gene designation cannot be given. The sample was whole blood, taken in connection with sensitization to the hapten diphenylcyclopropenone (DPC). This receptor was identified in a woman in her forties or fifties with alopecia areata. Some clones in this sample may be carry-over from other donors' samples. The sequenced DNA: TGCAGCGGGAGAGTAGCCAAAAACATTCAGTACTTC. This encodes CSGRVAKNIQYF.